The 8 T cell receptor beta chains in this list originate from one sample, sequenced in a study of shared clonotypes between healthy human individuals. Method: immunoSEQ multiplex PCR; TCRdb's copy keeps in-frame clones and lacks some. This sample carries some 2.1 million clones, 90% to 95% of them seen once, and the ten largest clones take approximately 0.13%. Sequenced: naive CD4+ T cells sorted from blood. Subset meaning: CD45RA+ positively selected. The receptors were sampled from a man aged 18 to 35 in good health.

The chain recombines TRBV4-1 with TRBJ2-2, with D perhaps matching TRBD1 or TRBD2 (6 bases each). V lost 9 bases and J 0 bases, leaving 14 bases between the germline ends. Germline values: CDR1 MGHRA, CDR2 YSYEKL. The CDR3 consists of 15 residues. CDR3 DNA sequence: TGCGCCAGTAGAGGGGGGATAGCGAACACCGGGGAGCTGTTTTTT. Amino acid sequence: CASRGGIANTGELFF.

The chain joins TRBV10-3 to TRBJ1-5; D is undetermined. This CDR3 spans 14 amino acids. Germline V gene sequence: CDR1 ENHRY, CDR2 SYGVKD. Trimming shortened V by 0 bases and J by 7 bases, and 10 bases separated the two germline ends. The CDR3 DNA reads TGTGCCATCAGTGAGTCGAAGGAGGGACAGCCCCAGCATTTT. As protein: CAISESKEGQPQHF.

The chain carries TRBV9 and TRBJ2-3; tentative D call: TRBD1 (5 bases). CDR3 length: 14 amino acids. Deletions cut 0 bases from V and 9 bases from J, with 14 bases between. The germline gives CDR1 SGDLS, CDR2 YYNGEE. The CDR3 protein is CASSVGRGKTTQYF. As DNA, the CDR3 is TGTGCCAGCAGCGTAGGAAGGGGCAAGACGACGCAGTATTTT.

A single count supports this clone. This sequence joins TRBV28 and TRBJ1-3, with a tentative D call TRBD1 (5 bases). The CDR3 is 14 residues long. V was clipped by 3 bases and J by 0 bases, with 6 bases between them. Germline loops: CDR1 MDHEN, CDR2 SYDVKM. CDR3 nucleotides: TGTGCCAGCAGTTTCGGGGGCTCTGGAAACACCATATATTTT. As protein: CASSFGGSGNTIYF.

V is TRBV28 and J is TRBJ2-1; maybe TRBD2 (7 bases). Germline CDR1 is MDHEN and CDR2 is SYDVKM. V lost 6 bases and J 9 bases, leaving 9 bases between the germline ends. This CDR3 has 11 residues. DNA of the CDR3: TGTGCCAGCAGGGGGGGGCGTGAGCAGTTCTTC. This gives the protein CASRGGREQFF.

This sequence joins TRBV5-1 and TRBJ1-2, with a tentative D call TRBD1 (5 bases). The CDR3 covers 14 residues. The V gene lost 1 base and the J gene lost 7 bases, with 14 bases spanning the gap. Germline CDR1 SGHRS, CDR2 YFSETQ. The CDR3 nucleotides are TGCGCCAGCAGCTTGAGGGGTGAAGTTGGTGGCTACACCTTC. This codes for CASSLRGEVGGYTF.

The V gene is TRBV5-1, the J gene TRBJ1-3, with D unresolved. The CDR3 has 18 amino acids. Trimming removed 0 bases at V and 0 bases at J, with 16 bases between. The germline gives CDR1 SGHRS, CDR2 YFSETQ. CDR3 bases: TGCGCCAGCAGCTTGGAGGCCCGGGGAGTTAGCTCTGGAAACACCATATATTTT. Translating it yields CASSLEARGVSSGNTIYF.

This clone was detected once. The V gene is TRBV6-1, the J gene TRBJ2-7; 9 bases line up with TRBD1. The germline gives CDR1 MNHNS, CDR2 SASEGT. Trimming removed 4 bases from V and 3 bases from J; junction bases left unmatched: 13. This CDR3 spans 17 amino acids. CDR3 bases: TGTGCCAGCAGTGGGAACCAAGGGACAGGGAGGATCTACGAGCAGTACTTC. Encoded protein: CASSGNQGTGRIYEQYF.